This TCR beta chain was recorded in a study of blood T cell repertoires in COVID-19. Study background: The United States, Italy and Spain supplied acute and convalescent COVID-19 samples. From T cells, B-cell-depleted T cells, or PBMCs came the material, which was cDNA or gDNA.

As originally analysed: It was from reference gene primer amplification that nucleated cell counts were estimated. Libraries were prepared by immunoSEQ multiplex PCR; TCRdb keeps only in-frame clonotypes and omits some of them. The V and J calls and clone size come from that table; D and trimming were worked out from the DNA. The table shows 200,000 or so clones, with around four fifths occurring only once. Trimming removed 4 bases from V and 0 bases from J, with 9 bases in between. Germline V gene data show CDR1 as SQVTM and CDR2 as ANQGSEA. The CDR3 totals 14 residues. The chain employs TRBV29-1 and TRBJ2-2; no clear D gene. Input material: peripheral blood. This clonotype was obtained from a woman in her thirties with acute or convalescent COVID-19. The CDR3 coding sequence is TGCAGCGTTGCGAGCCCCTCGAACACCGGGGAGCTGTTTTTT. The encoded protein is CSVASPSNTGELFF.